This is a list of T cell receptor beta chains from one sample in a study of blood T cell repertoires in COVID-19. Measured with immunoSEQ multiplex PCR; TCRdb has only the in-frame clones, and not every one. The table records hundreds of thousands of clones, over 85% of them present only once. Sequenced input: PBMCs or T cells enriched from blood (not recorded which). These receptor sequences come from a man aged 55 to 69 who had recovered from COVID-19. CDR3s include the opening cysteine and the closing phenylalanine or tryptophan. The D gene is left open where the match is weak. Where a row states a size, it is once, few, many or the class of an expanded clone; other rows omit it.

TRBD1,TRBV15,TRBJ1-2,NA,CATSRDSGTAIVYGYTF,TGTGCCACCAGCAGAGACTCAGGGACAGCCATAGTCTATGGCTACACCTTC
TRBD1,TRBV19,TRBJ2-6,NA,CASSITGAGANVLTF,TGTGCCAGTAGTATTACAGGGGCTGGGGCCAACGTCCTGACTTTC
TRBD1,TRBV27,TRBJ1-1,NA,CASRGNPGQGDTEAFF,TGTGCCAGCAGGGGGAACCCGGGACAGGGGGACACTGAAGCTTTCTTT
TRBD1,TRBV29-1,TRBJ1-4,NA,CSALGQGPEKLFF,TGCAGCGCATTAGGACAGGGTCCGGAAAAACTGTTTTTT
NA,TRBV11-2,TRBJ2-1,NA,CASTSSNNEQFF,TGTGCCAGCACATCGAGCAACAATGAGCAGTTCTTC
TRBD1,TRBV5-1,TRBJ2-1,NA,CASSLVGQGYNEQFF,TGCGCCAGCAGCTTGGTGGGACAGGGCTACAATGAGCAGTTCTTC
NA,TRBV3-1/TRBV3-2,TRBJ1-1,few,CASSAGRQLTEAFF,TGTGCCAGCAGCGCGGGACGGCAGTTGACTGAAGCTTTCTTT
NA,TRBV5-6,TRBJ2-2,few,CASSKGLPNTGELFF,TGTGCCAGCAGCAAAGGACTTCCGAACACCGGGGAGCTGTTTTTT
TRBD1,TRBV7-8,TRBJ1-5,NA,CASSRTGVGNQPQHF,TGTGCCAGCAGCCGGACAGGGGTAGGCAATCAGCCCCAGCATTTT
TRBD2,TRBV5-4,TRBJ2-7,NA,CASSLAGTNYEQYF,TGTGCCAGCAGCCTAGCCGGGACTAACTACGAGCAGTACTTC
NA,TRBV7-2,TRBJ2-7,few,CASSSMRDGTYEQYF,TGTGCCAGCAGTTCTATGCGGGACGGGACCTACGAGCAGTACTTC
TRBD1,TRBV5-6,TRBJ1-6,NA,CASSLGQGLGNSPLHF,TGTGCCAGCAGCCTGGGACAGGGGTTGGGAAATTCACCCCTCCACTTT
NA,TRBV9,TRBJ1-5,NA,CASSEQGWDQPQHF,TGTGCCAGCAGCGAACAGGGTTGGGATCAGCCCCAGCATTTT
TRBD1,TRBV2,TRBJ2-1,NA,CASSDGDRASNEQFF,TGTGCCAGCAGTGATGGGGACAGGGCGTCCAATGAGCAGTTCTTC
NA,TRBV11-3,TRBJ2-4,NA,CASSLEPRRIQYF,TGTGCCAGCAGCTTGGAGCCCCGGCGAATTCAGTACTTC
NA,TRBV9,TRBJ1-6,NA,CASSVEAHYNSPLHF,TGTGCCAGCAGCGTAGAAGCTCACTATAATTCACCCCTCCACTTT
NA,TRBV28,TRBJ1-2,NA,CASSPGTWGTF,TGTGCCAGCAGTCCGGGGACTTGGGGGACCTTC
TRBD2,TRBV5-4,TRBJ2-2,NA,CASSDARLANGGELFF,TGTGCCAGCAGTGATGCCCGACTAGCGAATGGCGGGGAGCTGTTTTTT
NA,TRBV9,TRBJ2-3,once,CASSVDGRRSDTQYF,TGTGCCAGCAGCGTAGACGGGAGACGTTCAGATACGCAGTATTTT
NA,TRBV19,TRBJ2-4,once,CASSIVADAKNIQYF,TGTGCCAGTAGTATAGTAGCGGACGCCAAAAACATTCAGTACTTC
TRBD1,TRBV29-1,TRBJ1-1,NA,CSVLNRGQNTEAFF,TGCAGCGTCCTTAACAGGGGCCAGAACACTGAAGCTTTCTTT
NA,TRBV7-9,TRBJ2-7,NA,CASSLVGQSSYEQYF,TGTGCCAGCAGCTTAGTTGGACAAAGCTCCTACGAGCAGTACTTC
TRBD1,TRBV5-4,TRBJ1-2,NA,CASSEGQGAGGYTF,TGTGCCAGCAGCGAAGGACAGGGGGCCGGTGGCTACACCTTC
NA,TRBV4-2,TRBJ2-3,few,CASSLSASTDTQYF,TGTGCCAGCAGTCTGAGTGCTAGCACAGATACGCAGTATTTT
TRBD1,TRBV19,TRBJ1-6,few,CASSNRGNSPLHF,TGTGCCAGTAGTAACAGGGGAAATTCACCCCTCCACTTT
NA,TRBV5-4,TRBJ1-3,NA,CASSLDPGGSGNTIYF,TGTGCCAGCAGCTTGGACCCTGGCGGCTCTGGAAACACCATATATTTT
TRBD1,TRBV5-1,TRBJ1-4,NA,CASSLDRGGEKLFF,TGCGCCAGCAGCTTGGACAGGGGCGGCGAAAAACTGTTTTTT
TRBD2,TRBV10-3,TRBJ2-1,NA,CATRQAGGEYNEQFF,TGTGCCACCCGACAAGCGGGGGGGGAATACAATGAGCAGTTCTTC